Following are 31 T cell receptor beta chains from one sample sequenced in a study of blood T cell repertoires in COVID-19 (dated by TCRdb to about 2020). To prepare the library, the immunoSEQ multiplex PCR assay was applied. This immuneACCESS table, as held by TCRdb, lists in-frame sequences with V and J called but not all clones. Of the missing ones, under half trace to an unresolved V gene in checked studies; the others have no known cause. The sample profile shows about 140,000 clones; 75% to 85% of them were found once. 3.5% to 5.5% of the sample is held by the ten biggest clonotypes. Material for sequencing was peripheral blood. These receptors were taken from a woman aged 80 or over with active or convalescent COVID-19.

The chain employs TRBV18 and TRBJ2-2; D is possibly TRBD1 (6 bases). The CDR3 sequence is 15 residues long. Germline loops: CDR1 KGHSH, CDR2 LQKENI. Trimming stripped 0 bases from V and 6 bases from J, with 11 bases between. The CDR3 loop reads CASSPPIRGAGELFF. The CDR3 DNA reads as TGTGCCAGCTCACCACCGATCAGGGGTGCCGGGGAGCTGTTTTTT.

The genes are TRBV11-1 and TRBJ2-6; 7 nucleotides agree with TRBD1. The CDR3 length is 16 residues. Germline CDR1 SGHAT, CDR2 FQDESV (reference sequence). Unmatched junction bases numbered 2, after V lost 0 bases and J lost 3 bases. In nucleotides, the CDR3 is TGTGCCAGCAGCTTAGCGACAGGGTTTGGGGCCAACGTCCTGACTTTC. Its protein is CASSLATGFGANVLTF.

The rearrangement links TRBV18 to TRBJ2-3; 7 nucleotides line up with TRBD1. This CDR3 comprises 14 residues. The germline gives CDR1 KGHSH, CDR2 LQKENI. Trimming took 6 bases from V and 4 from J; bases not matched to a gene: 7. Here the CDR3 reads CASSHTQGSDTQYF. In nucleotides, the CDR3 is TGTGCCAGCTCCCATACACAGGGGTCAGATACGCAGTATTTT.

V is TRBV30 and J is TRBJ2-5; maybe TRBD2 (6 bases). This CDR3 has 14 residues. Per the germline V gene, CDR1 is GTSNPN and CDR2 is SVGIG (reference sequence). V was cut by 4 bases and J by 5 bases, with 17 bases left in between. Written as DNA, the CDR3 is TGTGCCTGGAAGAGGAGGGAAGCGTGGGAGACCCAGTACTTC. This sequence encodes CAWKRREAWETQYF.

This chain uses TRBV12-5 with TRBJ2-7, with 7 bases identical to TRBD1. J gave up 2 bases and V 1 base, and 2 bases lay outside the gene matches. The CDR3 spans 14 residues. Per germline, CDR1 LGHNT and CDR2 FRNRAP. The CDR3 bases are TGTGCTAGTGGTTTGGGACAGGGCACCTACGAGCAGTACTTC. Amino acids: CASGLGQGTYEQYF. The full variable domain, with the rest looked up from reference TRBV12-5 and TRBJ2-7, is DARVTQTPRHKVTEMGQEVTMRCQPILGHNTVFWYRQTMMQGLELLAYFRNRAPLDDSGMPKDRFSAEMPDATLATLKIQPSEPRDSAVYFCASGLGQGTYEQYFGPGTRLTVT.

This clone was counted between two and nine times. This chain connects TRBV11-2 to TRBJ1-2; perhaps TRBD1 as D (5 bases). V was clipped by 5 bases and J by 1 base, with 8 bases between them. Per germline, CDR1 SGHAT and CDR2 FQNNGV. The CDR3 extends over 13 amino acids. This chain's CDR3 is CASSPDSNYGYTF. Written as DNA, the CDR3 is TGTGCCAGCAGCCCCGACAGTAACTATGGCTACACCTTC.

This chain uses TRBV4-1 with TRBJ1-2, with D tentatively TRBD1 (5 bases). The V end lost 1 base, the J end lost 2 bases, and 5 bases lay between the germline ends. The CDR3 has 13 amino acids. Per the germline V gene, CDR1 is MGHRA and CDR2 is YSYEKL. The CDR3 here is CASSQGQNYGYTF. CDR3 coding DNA: TGCGCCAGCAGCCAAGGACAGAACTATGGCTACACCTTC.

This clone appeared once. This chain links TRBV5-4 with TRBJ2-3, with 10 positions matching TRBD2. The CDR3 totals 17 residues. J gave up 6 bases and V 0 bases, and 10 bases lay outside the gene matches. Germline CDR1 SGHNT, CDR2 YYREEE (reference sequence). DNA of the CDR3: TGTGCCAGCAGCTTGGATCCGACTAGCGGGCCGGGGGATACGCAGTATTTT. This translates into CASSLDPTSGPGDTQYF.

This clone was recorded many times. The rearrangement links TRBV9 to TRBJ2-5, with TRBD2 matching 7 bases. Germline V gives CDR1 SGDLS, CDR2 YYNGEE. V lost 1 base and J lost 5; bases outside the gene matches: 2. The CDR3 has 13 residues. The CDR3 nucleotides are TGTGCCAGCAGCGTAACTAGCGCTGAGACCCAGTACTTC. This gives the protein CASSVTSAETQYF.

This sequence joins TRBV18 and TRBJ2-3, with TRBD1 matching over 7 bases. V lost 1 base and J lost 2; bases outside the gene matches: 12. From germline, CDR1 is KGHSH and CDR2 LQKENI. The CDR3 spans 18 residues. The CDR3, as DNA: TGTGCCAGCTCACCACGATCTATGGACAGGCTAAACACAGATACGCAGTATTTT. Translated: CASSPRSMDRLNTDTQYF.

V gene TRBV2 combines with J gene TRBJ1-2; 8 bases line up with TRBD1. CDR3 length equals 13 residues. V trimming: 7 bases; J trimming: 8 bases; junction bases outside the gene matches: 9. Germline CDR1 reads SNHLY; CDR2 reads FYNNEI. The CDR3 region has the DNA TGTGCCAGCATCGAGGACAGGGACTTGGGCTACACCTTC. Encoded protein: CASIEDRDLGYTF.

The chain recombines TRBV7-9 with TRBJ1-1; 8 bases map to TRBD1. Germline V gene data show CDR1 as SEHNR and CDR2 as FQNEAQ (reference sequence). Trimming cost V 5 bases and J 4 bases; bases outside gene matches: 12. The CDR3 covers 16 residues. The CDR3 spells CASSLLTGGSFTEAFF. The CDR3 coding sequence is TGTGCCAGCAGCCTGCTAACAGGGGGATCTTTCACTGAAGCTTTCTTT.

This chain uses TRBV15 with TRBJ2-1, with D possibly TRBD1 on 5 matching bases. Deletions cut 6 bases from V and 4 bases from J, with 10 bases between. Germline CDR1 and CDR2: LNHNV and YYDKDF (reference sequence). CDR3 length: 13 residues. CDR3 nucleotide sequence: TGTGCCACCAGTAGGGGTACGTACAATGAGCAGTTCTTC. Encoded protein: CATSRGTYNEQFF.

CDR3: CASSQAGTSYEQYF. The CDR3 bases are TGTGCCAGCAGTCAGGCCGGGACTAGCTACGAGCAGTACTTC. The chain joins TRBV6-5 to TRBJ2-7; the match to TRBD2 covers 8 bases. Losses at the gene ends were 5 bases for V and 3 bases for J; bases not matched to a gene: 6. The CDR3 contains 14 residues. The germline V gene has CDR1 MNHEY and CDR2 SVGAGI.

This clone occurred once. V usage is TRBV27 and J usage is TRBJ1-6, with D tentatively TRBD1 (5 bases). The CDR3 length is 16 residues. CDR1 and CDR2 from the germline V gene are MNHEY and SMNVEV (reference sequence). Trimming took off 2 bases at V and 3 bases at J, with 11 bases between the two ends. The CDR3 sequence: CASSLSQGGYNSPLHF. The CDR3 DNA sequence: TGTGCCAGCAGTTTAAGCCAGGGTGGCTATAATTCACCCCTCCACTTT.

The rearrangement uses TRBV15 and TRBJ1-6, with TRBD1 matching 7 bases. The CDR3 has 15 amino acids. The germline CDR1 and CDR2 sequences are LNHNV and YYDKDF (reference sequence). J was trimmed by 9 bases and V by 6 bases; bases with no gene match: 11. The CDR3 nucleotides are TGTGCCACCAGGCCTGACAGGGTGGCTGGTTCACCCCTCCACTTT. It yields the protein CATRPDRVAGSPLHF.

This clone was detected only once. The CDR3 loop reads CASSQVMGDGYTF. CDR3 DNA sequence: TGCGCCAGCAGCCAAGTAATGGGCGATGGCTACACCTTC. The chain has TRBV4-3 and TRBJ1-2; D unclear. Germline CDR1 LGHNA, CDR2 YSLEER. The V and J ends lost 1 base and 6 bases respectively, with 9 bases between them. CDR3 length: 13 residues.

This chain links TRBV11-2 with TRBJ1-6; D unresolved. The V end lost 1 base, the J end lost 0 bases, and 13 bases lay between the germline ends. CDR1 is SGHAT and CDR2 is FQNNGV in the germline V gene. The CDR3 extends over 18 amino acids. The CDR3 DNA follows: TGTGCCAGCAGCTTAGGGCTTGAGGGTAGCTCCTATAATTCACCCCTCCACTTT. It encodes CASSLGLEGSSYNSPLHF.

The chain carries TRBV3-1 (or the pseudogene TRBV3-2) and TRBJ1-2, with unresolved D. V was pared by 1 base and J by 4 bases, with 10 bases between. CDR1 is LGHDT and CDR2 is YNNKEL in the germline V gene (reference sequence). The CDR3 sequence is 14 residues long. The CDR3 DNA is TGTGCCAGCAGCCAAGGTCCAGGCCCCTATGGCTACACCTTC. Amino acids: CASSQGPGPYGYTF.

This clone showed up just a few times. CDR3 sequence (DNA): TGTGCCAGCAGCCCAGCGGGGGGCCGGTGGACCCAGTACTTC. It codes for CASSPAGGRWTQYF. This sequence joins TRBV9 and TRBJ2-5, with TRBD2 matching 9 bases. This CDR3 is 14 amino acids long. Germline V lookup: CDR1 SGDLS, CDR2 YYNGEE. V shed 4 bases and J 7 bases; nucleotides not matched to a gene: 8.

CDR3 sequence reads: CASSQEGGKGYEQYF. DNA of the CDR3: TGCGCCAGCAGCCAAGAGGGGGGGAAGGGGTACGAGCAGTACTTC. The V and J genes are TRBV4-3 and TRBJ2-7, with 7 bases aligning to TRBD2. The CDR3 runs 15 residues. Losses at the gene ends were 0 bases for V and 4 bases for J; bases not matched to a gene: 6. Germline assignment: CDR1 LGHNA and CDR2 YSLEER.

V gene TRBV19 combines with J gene TRBJ1-2; 7 bases are shared with TRBD1. The junction had 17 bases not matched to a gene; V was cut back by 5 bases and J by 5 bases. From germline, CDR1 is LNHDA and CDR2 SQIVND (reference sequence). The CDR3 has 17 amino acids. The CDR3 region is CASSPKFGTVENYGYTF. CDR3 DNA sequence: TGTGCCAGTAGTCCCAAATTCGGGACAGTCGAAAATTATGGCTACACCTTC.

V is TRBV5-1 and J is TRBJ2-3, with D unresolved. Deletions cut 6 bases from V and 4 bases from J, with 9 bases between. CDR3 length: 12 residues. CDR1 SGHRS and CDR2 YFSETQ come from the germline V gene. The CDR3 DNA follows: TGCGCCAGCATCGGTGTTTCAGATACGCAGTATTTT. Translating it yields CASIGVSDTQYF.

The rearrangement uses TRBV3-1 (or the pseudogene TRBV3-2) and TRBJ2-2, with D unclear. The CDR3 totals 13 residues. Trimming removed 4 bases from V and 7 bases from J, with 10 bases in between. Per germline, CDR1 LGHDT and CDR2 YNNKEL (reference sequence). Here the CDR3 DNA reads TGTGCCAGCAGCCCTTACGGAGACGGGGAGCTGTTTTTT. Its translation is CASSPYGDGELFF.

This clone was counted at least ten times. V is TRBV19 and J is TRBJ1-5; a weak D match, TRBD1 (6 bases). Per germline, CDR1 LNHDA and CDR2 SQIVND (reference sequence). The CDR3 has 14 amino acids. V was trimmed by 5 bases and J by 6 bases, leaving 14 bases between them. CDR3: CASSPQGLGQPQHF. CDR3 DNA sequence: TGTGCCAGTAGTCCCCAGGGGCTGGGTCAGCCCCAGCATTTT.

The V call is TRBV7-9, the J call TRBJ2-3, with 9 nucleotides matching TRBD1. The germline V gene encodes CDR1 SEHNR and CDR2 FQNEAQ (reference sequence). With 5 bases clipped from V and 3 bases from J, the junction kept 12 bases outside the gene matches. This CDR3 region has 17 residues. The CDR3 here is CASSRRGQGTRTDTQYF. The CDR3 DNA reads TGTGCCAGCAGCCGGCGGGGACAGGGAACAAGGACAGATACGCAGTATTTT.

The chain has TRBV7-9 and TRBJ1-4; D ambiguous. The V end lost 1 base, the J end lost 7 bases, and 22 bases lay between the germline ends. The CDR3 is made up of 18 amino acids. The germline V gene has CDR1 SEHNR and CDR2 FQNEAQ (reference sequence). CDR3 in amino acids: CASSLDLGYSVDGEKLFF. The CDR3 nucleotides read TGTGCCAGCAGCTTAGATCTCGGTTACTCGGTTGATGGTGAAAAACTGTTTTTT. Full variable domain (missing parts from reference TRBV7-9 and TRBJ1-4): DTGVSQNPRHKITKRGQNVTFRCDPISEHNRLYWYRQTLGQGPEFLTYFQNEAQLEKSRLLSDRFSAERPKGSFSTLEIQRTEQGDSAMYLCASSLDLGYSVDGEKLFFGSGTQLSVL.

The chain uses TRBV7-3 and TRBJ1-1; 9 bases agree with TRBD1. Germline loops: CDR1 SGHTA, CDR2 FQGTGA. This CDR3 region has 16 residues. J gave up 1 base and V 2 bases, and 5 bases lay outside the gene matches. The CDR3 protein is CASSLDGTGPNTEAFF. CDR3 coding DNA: TGTGCCAGCAGCTTAGACGGGACAGGGCCGAACACTGAAGCTTTCTTT.

The chain recombines TRBV11-2 with TRBJ2-2, with 8 bases aligning to TRBD2. CDR3 size: 15 residues. Germline V gives CDR1 SGHAT, CDR2 FQNNGV. V was clipped by 5 bases and J by 6 bases; unmatched bases: 8. The CDR3 DNA reads as TGTGCCAGCAGCCCGGGGACTAGGAGGCCCGGGGAGCTGTTTTTT. Translated, it gives CASSPGTRRPGELFF.

The genes are TRBV7-3 and TRBJ1-1; no definite D call. Germline V lookup: CDR1 SGHTA, CDR2 FQGTGA. V was cut by 2 bases and J by 0 bases, with 4 bases left in between. The CDR3 extends over 13 amino acids. The DNA of the CDR3 is TGTGCCAGCAGCTTATATATGAACACTGAAGCTTTCTTT. This codes for CASSLYMNTEAFF.

The V call is TRBV7-9, the J call TRBJ2-7, with TRBD2 matching over 15 bases. The germline gives CDR1 SEHNR, CDR2 FQNEAQ (reference sequence). Trimming cost V 5 bases and J 1 base; bases outside gene matches: 6. The CDR3 is made up of 17 amino acids. The CDR3 loop reads CASSTGLAGGRSYEQYF. Here the CDR3 DNA reads TGTGCCAGCAGCACGGGACTAGCGGGGGGACGATCCTACGAGCAGTACTTC.